The 3 T cell receptor beta chains listed next were all sequenced from one sample in a study of beta chain features in type 1 diabetes. Isolated RNA was reverse transcribed in full, so expressed TCRB transcripts were sequenced. Produced via immunoSEQ multiplex PCR; TCRdb's table is partial and in-frame only. The table shows around 330,000 clones, with approximately 10% occurring only once. The sequencing sample was made of naive CD4+ T cells from blood. The receptors shown here come from a young woman in good health.

This clone came up a few times. The chain joins TRBV18 to TRBJ2-1; 13 positions match TRBD2. V trimming: 2 bases; J trimming: 10 bases; junction bases outside the gene matches: 8. The CDR3 loop spans 16 amino acids. Germline assignment: CDR1 KGHSH and CDR2 LQKENI. The DNA of the CDR3 is TGTGCCAGCTCACCAGAAGGACTAGCGGGAGTAGGAGAGCAGTTCTTC. Protein: CASSPEGLAGVGEQFF.

This clone occurred a few times. The genes are TRBV18 and TRBJ2-7; 10 nucleotides align to TRBD1. The trim removed 5 bases at V and 2 bases at J, leaving 3 bases unmatched. Germline CDR1 KGHSH, CDR2 LQKENI. The CDR3 has 14 amino acids. CDR3 coding DNA: TGTGCCAGCTCAGCTGGACAGGGGGCCTACGAGCAGTACTTC. This codes for CASSAGQGAYEQYF.

Comment on this clone: Mismatch with germline at one junction end may stem from a read error. The genes are TRBV30 and TRBJ1-1; D might be TRBD1 (6 bases). The CDR3 totals 13 residues. CDR1 is GTSNPN, CDR2 SVGIG, per germline (reference sequence). This CDR3 is CAWSRQGNTEVFF. The CDR3 DNA reads TGTGCCTGGAGTCGGCAGGGGAACACTGAAGTTTTCTTT. The full variable domain, its missing parts supplied by reference TRBV30 and TRBJ1-1, is SQTIHQWPATLVQPVGSPLSLECTVEGTSNPNLYWYRQAAGRGLQLLFYSVGIGQISSEVPQNLSASRPQDRQFILSSKKLLLSDSGFYLCAWSRQGNTEVFFGQGTRLTVV.